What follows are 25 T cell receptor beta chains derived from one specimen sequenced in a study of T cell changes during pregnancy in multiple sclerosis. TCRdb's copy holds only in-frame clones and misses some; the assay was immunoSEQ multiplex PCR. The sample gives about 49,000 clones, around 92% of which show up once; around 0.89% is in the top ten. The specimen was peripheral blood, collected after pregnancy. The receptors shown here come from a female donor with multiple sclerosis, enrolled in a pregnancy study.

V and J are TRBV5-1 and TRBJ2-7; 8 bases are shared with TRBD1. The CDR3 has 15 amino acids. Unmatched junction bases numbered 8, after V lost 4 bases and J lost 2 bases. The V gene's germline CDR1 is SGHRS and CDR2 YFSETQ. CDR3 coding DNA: TGCGCCAGCAGCCCGGACAGGGAAAGGGCCTACGAGCAGTACTTC. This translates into CASSPDRERAYEQYF.

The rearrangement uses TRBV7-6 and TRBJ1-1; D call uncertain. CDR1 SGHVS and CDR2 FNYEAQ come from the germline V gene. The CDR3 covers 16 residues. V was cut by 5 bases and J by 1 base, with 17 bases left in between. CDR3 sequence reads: CASSRIARAGNTEAFF. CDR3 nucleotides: TGTGCCAGCAGCCGAATCGCCCGGGCGGGGAACACTGAAGCTTTCTTT.

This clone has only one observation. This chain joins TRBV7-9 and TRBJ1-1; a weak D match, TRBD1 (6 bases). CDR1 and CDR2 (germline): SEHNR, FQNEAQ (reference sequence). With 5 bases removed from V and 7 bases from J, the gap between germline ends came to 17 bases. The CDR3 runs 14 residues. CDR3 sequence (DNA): TGTGCCAGCAGCGCTACAGGGACCTTCGATGAAGCTTTCTTT. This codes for CASSATGTFDEAFF.

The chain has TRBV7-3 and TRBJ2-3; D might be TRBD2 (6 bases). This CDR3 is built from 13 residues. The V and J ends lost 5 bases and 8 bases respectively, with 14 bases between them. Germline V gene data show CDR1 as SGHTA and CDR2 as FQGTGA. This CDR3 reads CASSRVFGGTQYF. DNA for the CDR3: TGTGCCAGCAGCAGGGTCTTCGGGGGTACGCAGTATTTT. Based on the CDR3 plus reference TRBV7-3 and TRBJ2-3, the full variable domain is GAGVSQTPSNKVTEKGKYVELRCDPISGHTALYWYRQSLGQGPEFLIYFQGTGAADDSGLPNDRFFAVRPEGSVSTLKIQRTERGDSAVYLCASSRVFGGTQYFGPGTRLTVL.

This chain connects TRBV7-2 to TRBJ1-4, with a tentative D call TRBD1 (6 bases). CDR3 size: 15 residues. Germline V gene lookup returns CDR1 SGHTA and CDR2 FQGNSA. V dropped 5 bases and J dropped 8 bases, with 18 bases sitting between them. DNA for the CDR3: TGTGCCAGCAGCGGTCTGCGGGGGGCAGGGGAAAAACTGTTTTTT. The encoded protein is CASSGLRGAGEKLFF.

CDR3 region: CASSPAPRTEAFF. Written as DNA, the CDR3 is TGTGCCAGCAGCCCCGCCCCGAGAACTGAAGCTTTCTTT. The V call is TRBV5-5, the J call TRBJ1-1; unclear D gene. CDR1 and CDR2 from the germline V gene are SGHKS and YYEKEE (reference sequence). V shed 4 bases and J shed 5 bases, with 12 bases lying between them. The CDR3 has 13 amino acids.

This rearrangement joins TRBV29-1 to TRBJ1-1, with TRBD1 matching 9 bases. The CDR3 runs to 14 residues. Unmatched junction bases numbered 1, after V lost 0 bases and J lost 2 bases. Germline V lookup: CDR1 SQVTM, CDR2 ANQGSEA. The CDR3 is CSVEDTGGNTEAFF. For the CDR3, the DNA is TGCAGCGTTGAAGATACAGGGGGCAACACTGAAGCTTTCTTT.

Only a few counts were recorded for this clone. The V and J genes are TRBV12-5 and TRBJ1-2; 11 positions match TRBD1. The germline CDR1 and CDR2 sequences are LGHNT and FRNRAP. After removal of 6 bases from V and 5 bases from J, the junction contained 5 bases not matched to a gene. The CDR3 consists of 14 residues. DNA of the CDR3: TGTGCTAGTGGCCCGGGACAGGGGGAGTATGGCTACACCTTC. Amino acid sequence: CASGPGQGEYGYTF.

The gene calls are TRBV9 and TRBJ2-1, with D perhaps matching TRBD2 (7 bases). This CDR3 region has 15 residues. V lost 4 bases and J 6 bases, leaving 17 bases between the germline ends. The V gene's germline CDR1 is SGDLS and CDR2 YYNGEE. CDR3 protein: CASSPRGAGPNEQFF. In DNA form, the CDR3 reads TGTGCCAGCAGCCCCCGGGGGGCGGGGCCCAATGAGCAGTTCTTC.

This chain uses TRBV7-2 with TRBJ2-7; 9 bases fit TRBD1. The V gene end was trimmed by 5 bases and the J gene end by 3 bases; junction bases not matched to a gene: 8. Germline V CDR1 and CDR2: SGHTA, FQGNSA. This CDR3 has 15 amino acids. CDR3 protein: CASSPDRGVIYEQYF. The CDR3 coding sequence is TGTGCCAGCAGCCCAGACAGGGGGGTAATCTACGAGCAGTACTTC.

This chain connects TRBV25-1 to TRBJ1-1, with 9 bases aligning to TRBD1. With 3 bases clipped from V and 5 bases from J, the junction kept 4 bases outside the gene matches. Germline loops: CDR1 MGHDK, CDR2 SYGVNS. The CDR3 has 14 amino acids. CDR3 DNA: TGTGCCAGCAGTGATTGGGGGACAGGGACTGAAGCTTTCTTT. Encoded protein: CASSDWGTGTEAFF. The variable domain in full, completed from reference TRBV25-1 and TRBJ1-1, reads EADIYQTPRYLVIGTGKKITLECSQTMGHDKMYWYQQDPGMELHLIHYSYGVNSTEKGDLSSESTVSRIRTEHFPLTLESARPSHTSQYLCASSDWGTGTEAFFGQGTRLTVV.

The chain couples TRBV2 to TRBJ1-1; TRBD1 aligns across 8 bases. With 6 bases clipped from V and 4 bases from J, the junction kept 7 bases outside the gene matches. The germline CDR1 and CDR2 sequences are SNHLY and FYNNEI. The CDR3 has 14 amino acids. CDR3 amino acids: CASRTGASGTEAFF. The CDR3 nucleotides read TGTGCCAGCAGGACAGGGGCCTCGGGCACTGAAGCTTTCTTT.

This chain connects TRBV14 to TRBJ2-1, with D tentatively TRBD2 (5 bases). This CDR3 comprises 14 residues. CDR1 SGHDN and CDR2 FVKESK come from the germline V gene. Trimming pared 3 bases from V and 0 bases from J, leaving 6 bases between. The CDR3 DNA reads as TGTGCCAGCAGCCAGGGGAGCTCCTACAATGAGCAGTTCTTC. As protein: CASSQGSSYNEQFF.

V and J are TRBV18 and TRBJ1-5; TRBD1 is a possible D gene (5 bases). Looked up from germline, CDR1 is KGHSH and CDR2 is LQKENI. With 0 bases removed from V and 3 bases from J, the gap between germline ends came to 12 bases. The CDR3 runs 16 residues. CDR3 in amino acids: CASSPPGQTFNQPQHF. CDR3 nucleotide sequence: TGTGCCAGCTCACCACCTGGACAAACGTTCAATCAGCCCCAGCATTTT.

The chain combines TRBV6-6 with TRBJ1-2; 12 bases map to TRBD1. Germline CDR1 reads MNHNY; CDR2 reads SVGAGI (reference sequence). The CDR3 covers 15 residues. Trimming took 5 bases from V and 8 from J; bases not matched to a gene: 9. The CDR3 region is CASSAGTGGAWGYTF. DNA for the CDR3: TGTGCCAGCAGTGCCGGGACAGGGGGCGCTTGGGGCTACACCTTC.

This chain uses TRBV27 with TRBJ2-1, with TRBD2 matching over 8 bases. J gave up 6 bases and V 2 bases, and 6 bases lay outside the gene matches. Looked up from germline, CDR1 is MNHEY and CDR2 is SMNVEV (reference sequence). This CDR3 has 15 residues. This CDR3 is CASSLVGLAPNEQFF. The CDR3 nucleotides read TGTGCCAGCAGTTTAGTAGGACTAGCCCCCAATGAGCAGTTCTTC.

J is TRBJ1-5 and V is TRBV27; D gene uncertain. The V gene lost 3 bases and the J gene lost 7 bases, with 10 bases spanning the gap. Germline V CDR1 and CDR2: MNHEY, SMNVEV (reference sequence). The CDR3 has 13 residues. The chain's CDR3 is CASSFPTVQPQHF. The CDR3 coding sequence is TGTGCCAGCAGTTTTCCGACTGTACAGCCCCAGCATTTT.

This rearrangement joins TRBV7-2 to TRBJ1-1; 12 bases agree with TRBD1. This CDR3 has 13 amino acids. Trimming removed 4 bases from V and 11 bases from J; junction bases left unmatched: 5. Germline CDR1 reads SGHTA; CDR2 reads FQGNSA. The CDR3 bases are TGTGCCAGCAGCTCCGGGACAGGGGGCGCGGCTTTCTTT. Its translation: CASSSGTGGAAFF.

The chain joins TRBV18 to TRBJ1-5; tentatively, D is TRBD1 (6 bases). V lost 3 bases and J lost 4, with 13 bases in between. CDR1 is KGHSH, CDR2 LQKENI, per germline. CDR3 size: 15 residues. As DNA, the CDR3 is TGTGCCAGCTCACCGGGGGCTACAGGGAATCAGCCCCAGCATTTT. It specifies CASSPGATGNQPQHF.

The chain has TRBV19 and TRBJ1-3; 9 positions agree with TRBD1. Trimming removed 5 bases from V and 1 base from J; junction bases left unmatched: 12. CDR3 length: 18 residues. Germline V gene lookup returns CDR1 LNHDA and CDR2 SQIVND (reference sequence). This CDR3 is CASSRVQGAVRSGNTIYF. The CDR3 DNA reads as TGTGCCAGTAGTCGGGTACAGGGGGCTGTCAGGTCTGGAAACACCATATATTTT.

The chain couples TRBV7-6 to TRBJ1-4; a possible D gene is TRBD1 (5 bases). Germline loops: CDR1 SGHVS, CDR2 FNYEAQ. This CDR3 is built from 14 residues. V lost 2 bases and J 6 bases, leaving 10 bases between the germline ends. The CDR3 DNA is TGTGCCAGCAGCTTATCAGGGTCCGATGAAAAACTGTTTTTT. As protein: CASSLSGSDEKLFF.

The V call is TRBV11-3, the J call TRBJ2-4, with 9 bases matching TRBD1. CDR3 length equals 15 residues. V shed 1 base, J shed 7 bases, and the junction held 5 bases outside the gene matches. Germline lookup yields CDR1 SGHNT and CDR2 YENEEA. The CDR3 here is CASSLGVGTGNIQYF. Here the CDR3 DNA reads TGTGCCAGCAGCTTAGGGGTCGGGACAGGGAACATTCAGTACTTC.

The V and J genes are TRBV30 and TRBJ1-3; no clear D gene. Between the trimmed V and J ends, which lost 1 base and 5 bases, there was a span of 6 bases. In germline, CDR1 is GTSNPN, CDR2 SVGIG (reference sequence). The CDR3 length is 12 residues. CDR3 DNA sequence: TGTGCCTGGAGTGCCATCCGAAACACCATATATTTT. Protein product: CAWSAIRNTIYF.

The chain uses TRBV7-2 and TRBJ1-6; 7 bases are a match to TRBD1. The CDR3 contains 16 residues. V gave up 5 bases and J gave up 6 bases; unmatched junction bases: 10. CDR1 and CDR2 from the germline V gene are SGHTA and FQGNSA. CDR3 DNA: TGTGCCAGCAGCCCCGCCGGGACAGATGTTAATTCACCCCTCCACTTT. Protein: CASSPAGTDVNSPLHF.

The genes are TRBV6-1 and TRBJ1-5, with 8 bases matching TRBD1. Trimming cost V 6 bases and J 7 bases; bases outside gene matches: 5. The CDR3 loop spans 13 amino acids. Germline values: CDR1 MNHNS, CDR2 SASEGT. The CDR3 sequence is CASSDRGGQPQHF. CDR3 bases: TGTGCCAGCAGCGACAGGGGCGGGCAGCCCCAGCATTTT.